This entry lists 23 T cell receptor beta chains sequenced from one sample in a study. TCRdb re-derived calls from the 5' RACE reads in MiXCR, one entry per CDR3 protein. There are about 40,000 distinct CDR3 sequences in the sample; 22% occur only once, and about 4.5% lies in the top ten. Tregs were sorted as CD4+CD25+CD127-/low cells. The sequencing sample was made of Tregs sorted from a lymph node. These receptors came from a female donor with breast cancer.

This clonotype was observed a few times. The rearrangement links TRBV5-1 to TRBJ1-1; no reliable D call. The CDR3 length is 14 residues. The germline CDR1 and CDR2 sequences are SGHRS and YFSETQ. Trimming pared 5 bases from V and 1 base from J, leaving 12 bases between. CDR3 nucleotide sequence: TGCGCCAGCAGGCACCCTACCGAGAACACTGAAGCTTTCTTT. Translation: CASRHPTENTEAFF.

The chain's CDR3 is CASSPYTGTQTYEQYF. The CDR3, as DNA: TGTGCCAGCAGCCCATACACCGGGACACAGACCTACGAGCAGTACTTC. The V call is TRBV7-8, the J call TRBJ2-7, with D tentatively TRBD1 (6 bases). V lost 5 bases and J 2 bases, leaving 19 bases between the germline ends. This CDR3 is built from 16 residues. Germline V gene lookup returns CDR1 SGHVS and CDR2 FQNEAQ.

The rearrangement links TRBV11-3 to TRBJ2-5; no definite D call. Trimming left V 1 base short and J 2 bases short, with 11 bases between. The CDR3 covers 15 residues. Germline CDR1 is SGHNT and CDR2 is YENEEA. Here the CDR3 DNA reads TGTGCCAGCAGCTTAGGCCCTGGACGACAAGAGACCCAGTACTTC. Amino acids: CASSLGPGRQETQYF.

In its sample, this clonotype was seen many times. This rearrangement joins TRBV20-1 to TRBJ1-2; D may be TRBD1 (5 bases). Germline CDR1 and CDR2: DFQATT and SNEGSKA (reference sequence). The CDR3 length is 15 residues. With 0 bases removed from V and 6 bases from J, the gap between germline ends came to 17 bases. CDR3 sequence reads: CSARDLKKLGDGYTF. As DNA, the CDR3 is TGCAGTGCTAGAGATCTCAAAAAGTTGGGGGATGGCTACACCTTC.

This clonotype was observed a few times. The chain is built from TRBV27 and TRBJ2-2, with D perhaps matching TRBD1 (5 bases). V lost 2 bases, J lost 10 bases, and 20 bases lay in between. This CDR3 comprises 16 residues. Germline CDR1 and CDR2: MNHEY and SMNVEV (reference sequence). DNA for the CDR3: TGTGCCAGCAGTTTAACAGGATACAAGGGGCCCGAGGAGCTGTTTTTT. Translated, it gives CASSLTGYKGPEELFF.

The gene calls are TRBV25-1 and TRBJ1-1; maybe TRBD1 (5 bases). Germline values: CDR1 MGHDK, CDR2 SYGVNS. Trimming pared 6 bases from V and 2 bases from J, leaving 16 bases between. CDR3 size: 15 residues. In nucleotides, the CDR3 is TGTGCCAGCAGAACATCAGGGACTCGAAACACTGAAGCTTTCTTT. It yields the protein CASRTSGTRNTEAFF.

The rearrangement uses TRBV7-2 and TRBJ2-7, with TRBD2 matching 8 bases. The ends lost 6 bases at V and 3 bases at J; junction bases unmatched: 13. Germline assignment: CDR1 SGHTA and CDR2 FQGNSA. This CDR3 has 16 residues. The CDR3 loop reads CASSSPTSGRFYEQYF. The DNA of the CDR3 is TGTGCCAGCAGTTCACCCACTAGCGGACGATTCTACGAGCAGTACTTC.

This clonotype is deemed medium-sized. The CDR3 loop is CSVVLGTEAFF. CDR3 sequence (DNA): TGCAGCGTTGTTTTAGGAACTGAAGCTTTCTTT. V is TRBV29-1 and J is TRBJ1-1; D ambiguous. The CDR3 is 11 residues long. V gave up 4 bases and J gave up 5 bases, with 8 bases separating them. The germline CDR1 and CDR2 sequences are SQVTM and ANQGSEA. Looking up the rest from reference TRBV29-1 and TRBJ1-1 gives the full variable domain: SAVISQKPSRDICQRGTSLTIQCQVDSQVTMMFWYRQQPGQSLTLIATANQGSEATYESGFVIDKFPISRPNLTFSTLTVSNMSPEDSSIYLCSVVLGTEAFFGQGTRLTVV.

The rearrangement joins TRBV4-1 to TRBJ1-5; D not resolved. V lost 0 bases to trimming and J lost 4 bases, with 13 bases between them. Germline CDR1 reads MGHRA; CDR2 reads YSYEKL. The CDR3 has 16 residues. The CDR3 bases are TGCGCCAGCAGCCAAGAGGACCCGATAAGGAATCAGCCCCAGCATTTT. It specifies CASSQEDPIRNQPQHF.

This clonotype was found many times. The CDR3 loop is CASSVGAGGGYEQYF. The CDR3 nucleotides read TGTGCCAGCAGCGTCGGAGCGGGAGGAGGCTACGAGCAGTACTTC. V gene TRBV9 combines with J gene TRBJ2-7; the match to TRBD2 covers 9 bases. Per germline, CDR1 SGDLS and CDR2 YYNGEE. Trimming removed 2 bases from V and 3 bases from J; junction bases left unmatched: 6. The CDR3 is made up of 15 amino acids.

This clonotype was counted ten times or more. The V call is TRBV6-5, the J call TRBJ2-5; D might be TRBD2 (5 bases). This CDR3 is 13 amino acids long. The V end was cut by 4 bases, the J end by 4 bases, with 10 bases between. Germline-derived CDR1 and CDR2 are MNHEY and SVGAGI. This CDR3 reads CASSSPGTETQYF. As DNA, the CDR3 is TGTGCCAGCAGTTCGCCGGGAACAGAGACCCAGTACTTC.

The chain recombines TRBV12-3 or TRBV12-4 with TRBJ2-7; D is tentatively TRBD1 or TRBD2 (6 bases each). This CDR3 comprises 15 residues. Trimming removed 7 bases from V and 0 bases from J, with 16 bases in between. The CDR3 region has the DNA TGTGCCAGCACTTTTGGAGGGGGACTCTCCTACGAGCAGTACTTC. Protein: CASTFGGGLSYEQYF.

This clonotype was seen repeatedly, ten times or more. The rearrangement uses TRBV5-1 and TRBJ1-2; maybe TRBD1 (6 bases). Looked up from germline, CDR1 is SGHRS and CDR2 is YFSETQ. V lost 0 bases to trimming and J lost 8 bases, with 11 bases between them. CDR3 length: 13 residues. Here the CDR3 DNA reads TGCGCCAGCAGCTTGGGACAGGAGTGGGGCTACACCTTC. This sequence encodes CASSLGQEWGYTF.

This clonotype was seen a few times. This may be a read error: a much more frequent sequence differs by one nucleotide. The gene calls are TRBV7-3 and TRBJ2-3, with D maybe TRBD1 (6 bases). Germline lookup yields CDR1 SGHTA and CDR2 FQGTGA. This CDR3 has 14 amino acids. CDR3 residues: CASSKQGTTGTQYF. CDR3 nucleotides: TGTGCCAGCAGCAAGCAGGGTACGACAGGTACGCAGTATTTT.

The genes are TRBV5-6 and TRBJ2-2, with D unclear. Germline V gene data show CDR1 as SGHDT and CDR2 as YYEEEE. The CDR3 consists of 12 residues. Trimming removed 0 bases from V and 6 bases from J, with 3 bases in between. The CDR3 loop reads CASSLGSGELFF. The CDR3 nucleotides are TGTGCCAGCAGCTTGGGGTCCGGGGAGCTGTTTTTT. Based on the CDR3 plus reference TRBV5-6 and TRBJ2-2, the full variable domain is DAGVTQSPTHLIKTRGQQVTLRCSPKSGHDTVSWYQQALGQGPQFIFQYYEEEERQRGNFPDRFSGHQFPNYSSELNVNALLLGDSALYLCASSLGSGELFFGEGSRLTVL.

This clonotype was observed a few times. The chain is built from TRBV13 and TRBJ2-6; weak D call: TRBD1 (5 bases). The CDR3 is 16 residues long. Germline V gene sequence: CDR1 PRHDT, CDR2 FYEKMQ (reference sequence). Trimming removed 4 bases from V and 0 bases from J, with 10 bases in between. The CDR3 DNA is TGTGCCAGCAGCTCCCGTCAGGGCTCTGGGGCCAACGTCCTGACTTTC. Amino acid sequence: CASSSRQGSGANVLTF.

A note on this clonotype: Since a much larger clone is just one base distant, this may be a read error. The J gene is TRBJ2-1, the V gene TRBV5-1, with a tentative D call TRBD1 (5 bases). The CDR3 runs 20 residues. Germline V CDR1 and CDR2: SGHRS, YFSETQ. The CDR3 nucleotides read TGCGCCAGCAGCTTGGCCTATAGCAGGGCCCGATTAAGCTCCTACAATGAGCAGCTCTTC. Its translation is CASSLAYSRARLSSYNEQLF.

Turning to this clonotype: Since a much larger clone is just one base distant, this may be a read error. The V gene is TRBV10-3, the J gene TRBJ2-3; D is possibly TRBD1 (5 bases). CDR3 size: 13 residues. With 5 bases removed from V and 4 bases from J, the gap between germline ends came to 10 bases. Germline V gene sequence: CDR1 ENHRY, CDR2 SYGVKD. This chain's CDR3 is CAISKTVSDTQYF. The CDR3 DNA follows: TGTGCCATCAGTAAGACAGTTTCAGATACGCAGTATTTT.

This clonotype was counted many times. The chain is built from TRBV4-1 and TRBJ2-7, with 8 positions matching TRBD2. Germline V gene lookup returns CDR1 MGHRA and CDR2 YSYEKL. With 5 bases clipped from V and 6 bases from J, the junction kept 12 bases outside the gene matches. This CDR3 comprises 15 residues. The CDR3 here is CASSLTGTSRGEQYF. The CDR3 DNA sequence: TGCGCCAGCAGCTTAACCGGGACTAGTCGGGGCGAGCAGTACTTC.

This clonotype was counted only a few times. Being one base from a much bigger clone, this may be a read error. The CDR3 region has the DNA TGTGCCGGCAGGGATCGACAGGTCTACTATCATGGCTACACCTTC. Translating it yields CAGRDRQVYYHGYTF. This sequence joins TRBV6-1 and TRBJ1-2, with D possibly being TRBD1 (6 bases). The CDR3 has 15 residues. Germline V gene lookup returns CDR1 MNHNS and CDR2 SASEGT.

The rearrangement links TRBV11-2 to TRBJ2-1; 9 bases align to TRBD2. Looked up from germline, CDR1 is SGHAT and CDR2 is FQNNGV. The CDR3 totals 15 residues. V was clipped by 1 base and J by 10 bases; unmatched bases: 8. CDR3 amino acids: CASSLAGTSSWEQFF. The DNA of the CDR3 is TGTGCCAGCAGCTTAGCCGGGACTAGCTCGTGGGAGCAGTTCTTC.

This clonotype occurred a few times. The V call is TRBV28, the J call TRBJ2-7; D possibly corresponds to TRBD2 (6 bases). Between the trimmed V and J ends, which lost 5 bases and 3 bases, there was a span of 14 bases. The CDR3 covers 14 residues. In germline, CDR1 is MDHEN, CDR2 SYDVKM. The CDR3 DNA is TGTGCCAGCAGTCCCCCCCCGGGGGTCTACGAGCAGTACTTC. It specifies CASSPPPGVYEQYF. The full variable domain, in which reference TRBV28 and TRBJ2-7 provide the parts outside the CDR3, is DVKVTQSSRYLVKRTGEKVFLECVQDMDHENMFWYRQDPGLGLRLIYFSYDVKMKEKGDIPEGYSVSREKKERFSLILESASTNQTSMYLCASSPPPGVYEQYFGPGTRLTVT.

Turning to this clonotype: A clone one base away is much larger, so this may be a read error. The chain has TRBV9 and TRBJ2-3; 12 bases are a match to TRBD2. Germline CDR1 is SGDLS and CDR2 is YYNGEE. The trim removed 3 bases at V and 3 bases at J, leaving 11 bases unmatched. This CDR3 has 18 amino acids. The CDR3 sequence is CASSAPSSTSGRTDTQYF. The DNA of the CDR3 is TGTGCCAGCAGCGCACCCTCCTCGACTAGCGGGAGAACAGATACGCAGTATTTT.